This is a list of T cell receptor beta chains from one sample in a study of siplizumab effects on memory and regulatory T cells. Generated by immunoSEQ multiplex PCR, the TCRdb table keeps only in-frame clones and is missing some. The sample contains approximately 94,000 clones, approximately 92% of which appear only once. Material: CD4+ T cells sorted from blood. The origin of the receptors is a human donor in good health. The CDR3 runs from the conserved cysteine through the conserved F or W. D genes are given only for firm matches. Clone sizes are given selectively: once, few, many, or a class where the clone is expanded.

>TRBD2|.|TRBV7-2|TRBJ2-3
TGTGCCAGCAGCTCCTCCCTCGGTAGCGGGGGAGTTACGCAGTATTTT
CASSSSLGSGGVTQYF
>.|.|TRBV28|TRBJ1-5
TGTGCCAGCAGTGAACCCAGGGTTAGCAATCAGCCCCAGCATTTT
CASSEPRVSNQPQHF
>TRBD1|.|TRBV11-2|TRBJ1-6
TGTGCCAGCAGCTTAGGCCACAGGGGCTCACCCCTCCACTTT
CASSLGHRGSPLHF
>.|.|TRBV6-4|TRBJ1-3
TGTGCCAGCAGTCCGAACTCTGGAAACACCATATATTTT
CASSPNSGNTIYF
>TRBD2|.|TRBV6-6|TRBJ2-4
TGTGCCAGCAGTGCCAGACTAGCGGGGATCGGGAACATTCAGTACTTC
CASSARLAGIGNIQYF
>.|once|TRBV5-1|TRBJ2-5
TGCGCCAGCAGCTTGCAGGTCCAAGAGACCCAGTACTTC
CASSLQVQETQYF
>.|.|TRBV10-3|TRBJ1-3
TGTGCCATCAGTGACGTTCAGGGCGATCTCTCTGGAAACACCATATATTTT
CAISDVQGDLSGNTIYF
>.|.|TRBV7-2|TRBJ1-2
TGTGCCAGCAGCTCGAGATCCTATGGCTACACCTTC
CASSSRSYGYTF
>.|.|TRBV30|TRBJ1-4
TGTGCCTGGAGTACCCATGGGGGACGTGAAAAACTGTTTTTT
CAWSTHGGREKLFF
>.|.|TRBV9|TRBJ2-7
TGTGCCAGCAGCGTACGACTTCATTGCCGCGAGCAGTACTTC
CASSVRLHCREQYF
>TRBD2|.|TRBV4-3|TRBJ2-4
TGCGCCAGCAGCCAATCCGGGACTAGAGGCATTCAGTACTTC
CASSQSGTRGIQYF
>TRBD2|.|TRBV2|TRBJ2-1
TGTGCCAGCAGCGTCAGTGCGGGACTAGGGGCTCAGTTCTTC
CASSVSAGLGAQFF
>TRBD1|.|TRBV19|TRBJ1-6
TGTGCCAGTCTACCGGGACAGGGGGTCTCCTATAATTCACCCCTCCACTTT
CASLPGQGVSYNSPLHF
>.|.|TRBV5-1|TRBJ1-6
TGCGCCAGCAGCCATGTCGAAGACAATTCACCCCTCCACTTT
CASSHVEDNSPLHF
>.|.|TRBV19|TRBJ1-5
TGTGCCAGTAGTATTGTATATAGCAATCAGCCCCAGCATTTT
CASSIVYSNQPQHF
>.|once|TRBV18|TRBJ1-4
TGTGCCAGCGCCGCACAGGGTCCAACTAATGAAAAACTGTTTTTT
CASAAQGPTNEKLFF
>.|once|TRBV18|TRBJ2-5
TGTGCCAGCTCACCGCAGGGAGAGACCCAGTACTTC
CASSPQGETQYF
>TRBD2|.|TRBV7-6|TRBJ2-2
TGTGCCAGCAGCCTCGGGACTACTAACACCGGGGAGCTGTTTTTT
CASSLGTTNTGELFF
>.|.|TRBV18|TRBJ1-2
TGTGCCAGCTCACCAAATCAGCAGGGCAATGGCTACACCTTC
CASSPNQQGNGYTF
>TRBD2|.|TRBV6-4|TRBJ2-5
TGTGCCAGCAGTATCTTAGGACTAGCGGGGGGGCGGGAGACCCAGTACTTC
CASSILGLAGGRETQYF
>.|.|TRBV18|TRBJ2-1
TGTGCCAGCTCACCACCGGAGGGGGCGAATGAGCAGTTCTTC
CASSPPEGANEQFF
>TRBD1|.|TRBV27|TRBJ1-6
TGTGCCAGCAGTAACAGGGGCAATTCACCCCTCCACTTT
CASSNRGNSPLHF
>TRBD1|.|TRBV2|TRBJ1-5
TGTGCCAGCAGCGGACAGGGGGCAAGGCAGCCCCAGCATTTT
CASSGQGARQPQHF
>.|.|TRBV6-5|TRBJ1-5
TGTGCCAGCAGTTATGGGTTTGGGGCGAATCAGCCCCAGCATTTT
CASSYGFGANQPQHF
>TRBD2|.|TRBV28|TRBJ2-6
TGTGCCAGCAGATTAGCGGGGGGGACTGGGGCCAACGTCCTGACTTTC
CASRLAGGTGANVLTF
>.|.|TRBV12-5|TRBJ1-1
TGTGCTAGTGGTTTGTTCCACAGGAACACTGAAGCTTTCTTT
CASGLFHRNTEAFF
>.|.|TRBV10-3|TRBJ1-2
TGTGCCATCAGTGATTTTGGGGAGCGAGTCGATGGCTACACCTTC
CAISDFGERVDGYTF
>TRBD1|.|TRBV19|TRBJ2-7
TGTGCCAGTAGTGCCCAACAGGGGGCGCTCACCTACGAGCAGTACTTC
CASSAQQGALTYEQYF
>.|.|TRBV6-5|TRBJ1-2
TGTGCCAGCAGGGCCGGGATCTATGGCTACACCTTC
CASRAGIYGYTF
>TRBD1|.|TRBV5-1|TRBJ1-1
TGCGCCAGCAGCATCGGGACAGGGGAGACTGAAGCTTTCTTT
CASSIGTGETEAFF
>.|.|TRBV11-2|TRBJ1-2
TGTGCCAGCAGCTTAGCCGGGGCGTCTGGCTACACCTTC
CASSLAGASGYTF
>TRBD1|.|TRBV6-4|TRBJ2-3
TGTGCCAGCAGCCCCGGGACAGGGACAGATACGCAGTATTTT
CASSPGTGTDTQYF
>.|.|TRBV7-9|TRBJ2-1
TGTGCCAGCAGCTTATTTGCTCCTGGGAATGAGCAGTTCTTC
CASSLFAPGNEQFF
>TRBD2|.|TRBV19|TRBJ2-3
TGTGCCAGTAGCTGGGGTAGCGGGAGCACAGATACGCAGTATTTT
CASSWGSGSTDTQYF
>.|.|TRBV7-9|TRBJ1-3
TGTGCCAGCAGCGACCCAGGGTTCACCATATATTTT
CASSDPGFTIYF
>.|.|TRBV5-8|TRBJ2-3
TGTGCCAGCAGCTGGGCCTTTACTGGGCAGGGTGGAGATACGCAGTATTTT
CASSWAFTGQGGDTQYF
>TRBD1|.|TRBV5-1|TRBJ2-1
TGCGCCAGCAGCCCTCAGGGACAGGGAGGGAATGAGCAGTTCTTC
CASSPQGQGGNEQFF
>.|.|TRBV7-9|TRBJ2-6
TGTGCCAGCAGTTCCGGGACCTCCTCTGGGGCCAACGTCCTGACTTTC
CASSSGTSSGANVLTF
>TRBD1|.|TRBV23-1|TRBJ1-4
TGCGCCAGCAGTCAATTACCAAGGGGGCCTCGGGGTGAAAAACTGTTTTTT
CASSQLPRGPRGEKLFF
>.|.|TRBV15|TRBJ2-7
TGTGCCACCAGCAGAGATGGGGGTTTGAGCGAGCAGTACTTC
CATSRDGGLSEQYF
>TRBD1|.|TRBV2|TRBJ1-2
TGTGCCAGCAACAGACAGGGAGTGGCTATCGGCTACACCTTC
CASNRQGVAIGYTF
>.|once|TRBV7-9|TRBJ1-4
TGTGCCAGCGAAGACAGAACTAATGAAAAACTGTTTTTT
CASEDRTNEKLFF
>.|.|TRBV23-1|TRBJ2-3
TGCGCCAGCAGTCAATCGAGCAGACTGGTCGGCGATACGCAGTATTTT
CASSQSSRLVGDTQYF